The clone carrying this T cell receptor beta chain has just a few counts. Together with a sample-barcoded 5' primer, a J-beta primer mix was included in a second PCR lasting roughly 6 to 12 cycles. One entry per CDR3 protein, called by TCRdb with MiXCR from the 5' RACE reads. The repertoire has approximately 780,000 distinct CDR3 sequences, roughly 25% of them found once; the top ten carry 3%. This entry belongs to a study of blood T cells in healthy people across ages. This sample was shared with a second study, whose subject was T cells of mothers and their children. According to that study: Similar thymic selection effects on TCR recombination output appear in pairs, both related and unrelated. There were no persistent microchimeric T cell clones detected.

The source is a boy under 18 in good health. Sample: blood.

This chain's CDR3 is CASSESPGTLSEQYF. The CDR3 coding sequence is TGCGCCAGCAGTGAGTCTCCCGGGACATTATCCGAGCAGTACTTC. The chain couples TRBV10-1 to TRBJ2-5, with D possibly being TRBD1 (6 bases). The J call could be wrong; TRBJ2-7 is a better fit for the DNA end. The CDR3 length is 15 residues. Germline V CDR1 and CDR2: WNHNN, SYGVQD (reference sequence).